The T cell receptor beta chain described here comes from a study of identical twins. This clonotype was observed a handful of times. TCRdb re-analysed the 5' RACE reads in MiXCR, keeping a single row per CDR3 protein. This table has 700,000 or so distinct CDR3 sequences, approximately 21% appearing once. The same sample was also studied in work on T cells expressing NK-cell markers.

This receptor was identified in a woman aged 18-29 years in good health. Sequenced material: PBMCs.

CDR3: CASSLETVRGTQYF. CDR3 nucleotides: TGTGCCAGCAGCTTAGAGACAGTACGGGGGACCCAGTACTTC. The rearrangement links TRBV7-2 to TRBJ2-5; D is perhaps TRBD1 or TRBD2 (5 bases each). CDR1 is SGHTA, CDR2 FQGNSA, per germline. The V and J ends lost 1 base and 7 bases respectively, with 13 bases between them. CDR3 size: 14 residues.